The 9 T cell receptor beta chains given below trace back to one sample, sequenced in a study of blood T cell repertoires in COVID-19. Produced via immunoSEQ multiplex PCR; TCRdb's table is partial and in-frame only. This sample carries about 170,000 clones, roughly 86% of them seen once, and the ten largest clones take approximately 0.5%. The sequenced sample was peripheral blood. The receptors originated from a man in his 60s with COVID-19, enrolled during active disease.

The rearrangement links TRBV30 to TRBJ1-5, with 8 bases fitting TRBD1. V lost 3 bases and J lost 3; bases outside the gene matches: 7. This CDR3 has 15 residues. Germline-derived CDR1 and CDR2 are GTSNPN and SVGIG (reference sequence). CDR3 amino acids: CAWRLTGAHNQPQHF. The CDR3 bases are TGTGCCTGGAGGCTGACAGGGGCCCACAATCAGCCCCAGCATTTT.

The genes are TRBV5-1 and TRBJ2-2; 7 bases map to TRBD2. This CDR3 comprises 15 residues. Losses at the gene ends were 2 bases for V and 6 bases for J; bases not matched to a gene: 7. Germline V gene sequence: CDR1 SGHRS, CDR2 YFSETQ. CDR3 sequence reads: CASSLETSVAGELFF. The CDR3 nucleotides are TGCGCCAGCAGCTTAGAAACTAGCGTCGCCGGGGAGCTGTTTTTT.

The chain recombines TRBV18 with TRBJ1-1; a possible D gene is TRBD1 (6 bases). This CDR3 contains 15 residues. V gave up 0 bases and J gave up 5 bases, with 13 bases separating them. Germline CDR1 reads KGHSH; CDR2 reads LQKENI. The DNA for the CDR3 is TGTGCCAGCTCACCACCGGGCAGGGGTGGGACTGAAGCTTTCTTT. This encodes CASSPPGRGGTEAFF.

This clone showed up just once. The V and J genes are TRBV19 and TRBJ2-2; 8 bases are a match to TRBD2. V gave up 8 bases and J gave up 4 bases; unmatched junction bases: 9. CDR1 and CDR2 from the germline V gene are LNHDA and SQIVND (reference sequence). This CDR3 contains 15 residues. The CDR3 reads CASGSGAQSTGELFF. The CDR3 coding sequence is TGTGCCAGTGGTAGCGGGGCCCAATCCACCGGGGAGCTGTTTTTT.

The V gene is TRBV5-1, the J gene TRBJ1-4; TRBD1 matches 8 bases. Germline CDR1 and CDR2: SGHRS and YFSETQ. After removal of 4 bases from V and 3 bases from J, the junction contained 11 bases not matched to a gene. This CDR3 is 17 amino acids long. CDR3 amino acids: CASSRDRRSSPNEKLFF. CDR3 DNA sequence: TGCGCCAGCAGCCGGGACAGGAGATCGTCACCTAATGAAAAACTGTTTTTT.

This clone was counted a single time. V usage is TRBV27 and J usage is TRBJ1-2; 7 positions agree with TRBD1. CDR3 length equals 15 residues. CDR1 is MNHEY, CDR2 SMNVEV, per germline (reference sequence). Germline trimming cut 5 bases from V and 10 bases from J; bases unmatched to any gene: 16. The CDR3: CASSPALDRLPIYTF. The CDR3 DNA follows: TGTGCCAGCAGTCCCGCCCTGGACAGGCTCCCCATCTACACCTTC.

This clone was observed once. The chain joins TRBV9 to TRBJ1-2; 8 positions agree with TRBD1. The CDR3 is 15 amino acids. CDR1 and CDR2 from the germline V gene are SGDLS and YYNGEE. V was pared by 0 bases and J by 7 bases, with 8 bases of the junction left unmatched. The CDR3 DNA follows: TGTGCCAGCAGCGTAGGAGGGCAGGGGGCTGGTGGCTACACCTTC. This sequence encodes CASSVGGQGAGGYTF. Full variable domain (remainder filled in from reference TRBV9 and TRBJ1-2): DSGVTQTPKHLITATGQRVTLRCSPRSGDLSVYWYQQSLDQGLQFLIQYYNGEERAKGNILERFSAQQFPDLHSELNLSSLELGDSALYFCASSVGGQGAGGYTFGSGTRLTVV.

V gene TRBV6-5 combines with J gene TRBJ2-1; D perhaps matches TRBD1 (6 bases). The germline V gene encodes CDR1 MNHEY and CDR2 SVGAGI. This CDR3 region has 15 residues. Trimming removed 7 bases at V and 0 bases at J, with 13 bases between. CDR3 sequence: CASKTGLSSYNEQFF. The DNA of the CDR3 is TGTGCCAGCAAAACAGGGCTCAGCTCCTACAATGAGCAGTTCTTC.

The chain uses TRBV6-6 and TRBJ2-1; 14 positions match TRBD2. The V and J ends lost 4 bases and 8 bases, in that order; junction bases with no gene match: 7. CDR1 is MNHNY, CDR2 SVGAGI, per germline (reference sequence). The CDR3 loop spans 16 amino acids. The CDR3 protein is CASSLSGLAGVDEQFF. CDR3 in DNA: TGTGCCAGCAGTTTATCGGGACTAGCGGGAGTTGATGAGCAGTTCTTC.